These 20 T cell receptor beta chains were all obtained from the same sample, sequenced in a study of T cells in women clearing cervical HPV infection (dated by TCRdb to about 2018). Receptors were amplified or captured by the immunoSEQ multiplex PCR assay. The clones in this table, taken by TCRdb from immuneACCESS, are in-frame only. Not every clone is retained; where verified, under half of the shortfall comes from an unresolved V gene, and the cause of the rest is unknown. The sample table gives 10,000 to 15,000 clones. The ten largest clones take up 10% of the sample. The sequenced sample was blood buffy coat. Receptor source: a woman aged 18 to 75 with a cervical HPV16 infection that either progressed to CIN3+ or cleared (not recorded which).

Of note for this clone: Read coverage stops 3 residues before the CDR3 terminus; the germline J gene supplies the remainder. The chain combines TRBV3-1 (or the pseudogene TRBV3-2) with TRBJ1-2; 11 positions agree with TRBD1. The ends lost 8 bases at V and 3 bases at J; junction bases unmatched: 8. The CDR3 has 15 residues. CDR1 is LGHDT, CDR2 YNNKEL, per germline (reference sequence). CDR3 DNA (partial): TGTGCCAGCGAGGACAGGGGGCTTTCGGACTATGGC. It encodes CASEDRGLSDYG. The entire CDR3 protein is CASEDRGLSDYGYTF.

As for this clone: The CDR3 goes on 3 residues after the read ends, and that part is filled in from the germline J gene. This chain joins TRBV6-2 or TRBV6-3 and TRBJ2-5; 11 nucleotides agree with TRBD2. There are 14 residues in the CDR3. Germline loops: CDR1 MNHEY, CDR2 SVGEGT. Trimming cost V 6 bases and J 5 bases; bases outside gene matches: 5. The sequenced part of the CDR3 DNA is TGTGCCAGCAGGGAACTAGCGGGGGTGGAGACC. Translated: CASRELAGVET. In full, the CDR3 reads CASRELAGVETQYF.

The sequenced CDR3 bases are TGCAGTGCCACTCCTTGGACAACGCAAGAGACG. Its translation is CSATPWTTQET. The whole CDR3 protein is CSATPWTTQETQYF. V and J are TRBV20-1 and TRBJ2-3, with D maybe TRBD1 (5 bases). The read gets to within 3 residues of the CDR3 end, and the germline J gene fills in the rest. CDR3 length equals 14 residues. CDR1 DFQATT and CDR2 SNEGSKA come from the germline V gene (reference sequence).

Points on this clone: The read falls 3 residues short of the CDR3 end, and the missing part is taken from the germline J gene. This chain links TRBV30 with TRBJ1-3; D gene unclear. This CDR3 has 14 amino acids. V shed 1 base and J shed 2 bases, with 9 bases lying between them. Germline V gives CDR1 GTSNPN, CDR2 SVGIG (reference sequence). Incomplete CDR3 DNA: TGTGCCTGGAGTGCGTGGCTCGCTGGAAACACC. It encodes CAWSAWLAGNT. The full CDR3 protein reads CAWSAWLAGNTIYF.

About this clone itself: The read terminates 3 residues before the CDR3 end, so the remaining end is supplied by the germline J gene. The gene calls are TRBV30 and TRBJ2-3; tentatively, D is TRBD2 (7 bases). The CDR3 has 15 amino acids. Germline V gene sequence: CDR1 GTSNPN, CDR2 SVGIG (reference sequence). The CDR3 loop reads CAWSVEAGALETQYF. CDR3 DNA, as far as it was read: TGTGCCTGGAGTGTAGAGGCGGGGGCGTTGGAGACG.

This clone registers medium-sized by frequency. The read halts 3 residues ahead of the CDR3 end, with the missing end drawn from the germline J gene. The chain carries TRBV5-1 and TRBJ2-7; no definite D call. Trimming took 4 bases from V and 3 from J, leaving 11 bases between them. The CDR3 length is 13 residues. From germline, CDR1 is SGHRS and CDR2 YFSETQ. CDR3 bases read: TGCGCCAGCAGCGACCCCCCAGGCTACGAG. Protein product: CASSDPPGYE. The entire CDR3 reads CASSDPPGYEQYF.

As concerns this clone: The read ends 3 residues shy of where the CDR3 ends; the end is completed using the germline J gene. The rearrangement uses TRBV5-4 and TRBJ2-3, with TRBD1 matching 7 bases. The CDR3 length is 13 residues. From germline, CDR1 is SGHNT and CDR2 YYREEE (reference sequence). CDR3: CASSGDSQETQYF. CDR3 DNA, as far as it was read: TGTGCCAGCAGTGGGGACAGTCAAGAGACG.

Considering frequency, this clone is medium-sized. The sequenced fragment ends 3 residues before the CDR3 boundary, so the rest is inferred from the germline J gene. The V gene is TRBV6-2 or TRBV6-3, the J gene TRBJ1-5; no clear D gene. Germline CDR1 MNHEY, CDR2 SVGEGT. Trimming removed 7 bases at V and 5 bases at J, with 9 bases between. The CDR3 covers 12 residues. CDR3 DNA (partial): TGTGCCAGCAAAAACGGGGATCAGCCC. Translating it yields CASKNGDQP. The CDR3 in its entirety is CASKNGDQPQHF.

Comment on this clone: The read falls 3 residues short of the CDR3 end, and the missing part is taken from the germline J gene. The chain has TRBV7-2 and TRBJ1-1, with D perhaps TRBD1 (6 bases). The CDR3 runs 13 residues. The germline gives CDR1 SGHTA, CDR2 FQGNSA. Trimming shortened V by 8 bases and J by 1 base, and 11 bases separated the two germline ends. CDR3 region: CASSLDRNTEAFF. The DNA read from the CDR3 is TGTGCCAGCTCCTTGGACAGGAACACTGAA.

The CDR3 loop is CSVGSGGNSPLHF. The part of the CDR3 DNA that was read is TGCAGCGTTGGGAGTGGGGGGAATTCACCC. V gene TRBV29-1 combines with J gene TRBJ1-6, with a possible D match to TRBD1 (5 bases). The sequence runs out 3 residues before the end of the CDR3; the remainder is reconstructed from the germline J gene. The ends were cut back, 4 bases at V and 7 bases at J, with 11 bases in the middle. Per germline, CDR1 SQVTM and CDR2 ANQGSEA. The CDR3 is made up of 13 amino acids.

About this clone itself: The missing CDR3 end, 3 residues past where the read stops, is filled in from the germline J gene. V gene TRBV15 combines with J gene TRBJ2-7; TRBD2 matches 13 bases. Germline-derived CDR1 and CDR2 are LNHNV and YYDKDF (reference sequence). The CDR3 has 18 residues. The V and J ends lost 0 bases and 0 bases, in that order; junction bases with no gene match: 5. The sequenced CDR3 bases are TGTGCCACCAGCAGAGATCCCGGGACTAGCGGGACCTCCTACGAG. This sequence encodes CATSRDPGTSGTSYE. The entire CDR3 is CATSRDPGTSGTSYEQYF.

Regarding this clone: The read ends 3 residues early relative to the CDR3; the germline J gene fills the gap. The chain employs TRBV2 and TRBJ1-2; D call uncertain. The CDR3 has 12 residues. The germline V gene encodes CDR1 SNHLY and CDR2 FYNNEI. Trimming shortened V by 6 bases and J by 4 bases, and 9 bases separated the two germline ends. Here the CDR3 reads CASREGVYGYTF. The covered CDR3 bases are TGTGCCAGCAGGGAGGGCGTCTATGGC.

Regarding this clone: The read falls 3 residues short of the CDR3 end, and the missing part is taken from the germline J gene. The chain has TRBV19 and TRBJ1-1; unclear D gene. The CDR3 loop spans 14 amino acids. Germline V CDR1 and CDR2: LNHDA, SQIVND (reference sequence). Trimming removed 3 bases from V and 0 bases from J, with 8 bases in between. The CDR3 sequence is CASSIEGMNTEAFF. The DNA read from the CDR3 is TGTGCCAGTAGTATCGAGGGTATGAACACTGAA.

A word on this clone: Read coverage stops 3 residues before the CDR3 terminus; the germline J gene supplies the remainder. The V gene is TRBV20-1, the J gene TRBJ2-5; 13 nucleotides match TRBD2. This CDR3 comprises 15 residues. The V segment lost 5 bases and the J segment 5 bases; nucleotides outside the gene matches: 8. Germline V gene sequence: CDR1 DFQATT, CDR2 SNEGSKA (reference sequence). The CDR3 bases that were read are TGCAGTGCTTTACTAGCGGGGGGGCCTGGGGAGACC. Protein product: CSALLAGGPGET. The full CDR3 reads CSALLAGGPGETQYF.

Note on this clone: The sequenced fragment ends 3 residues before the CDR3 boundary, so the rest is inferred from the germline J gene. This chain joins TRBV19 and TRBJ2-3, with 10 bases matching TRBD2. The CDR3 totals 15 residues. Germline V gene sequence: CDR1 LNHDA, CDR2 SQIVND (reference sequence). The part of the CDR3 DNA that was read is TGTGCCAGTAGTATAGGAGCGGGGGGGATGGAGACG. Protein: CASSIGAGGMET. The whole CDR3 reads CASSIGAGGMETQYF.

With regard to this clone: The CDR3 end is not reached by the read, which stops 3 residues before it; the germline J gene fills it in. The J gene is TRBJ2-3, the V gene TRBV2, with unresolved D. Germline-derived CDR1 and CDR2 are SNHLY and FYNNEI. The CDR3 loop spans 14 amino acids. CDR3 DNA (partial): TGTGCCAGCAGTGAACGCAACTCAGGAGAGACG. Translated, it gives CASSERNSGET. The whole CDR3 sequence is CASSERNSGETQYF.

Comment on this clone: The read terminates 3 residues before the CDR3 end, so the remaining end is supplied by the germline J gene. The chain joins TRBV2 to TRBJ2-3; D unclear. The germline gives CDR1 SNHLY, CDR2 FYNNEI. The CDR3 loop spans 15 amino acids. The V end lost 10 bases, the J end lost 0 bases, and 17 bases lay between the germline ends. The part of the CDR3 DNA that was read is TGTGCCACCCACCCAGATCGATATAGCACAGATACG. Amino acids: CATHPDRYSTDT. The full-length CDR3 reads as CATHPDRYSTDTQYF.

The CDR3 loop reads CAWRARGGQSTDTQYF. The sequenced part of the CDR3 DNA is TGTGCCTGGAGGGCCCGGGGGGGCCAAAGCACAGATACG. The V call is TRBV30, the J call TRBJ2-3, with 8 bases fitting TRBD2. The read terminates 3 residues before the CDR3 end, so the remaining end is supplied by the germline J gene. The CDR3 consists of 16 residues. V gave up 3 bases and J gave up 0 bases; unmatched junction bases: 8. Germline CDR1 and CDR2: GTSNPN and SVGIG (reference sequence).

The CDR3 loop is CASSMDRGNYGYTF. The part of the CDR3 DNA that was read is TGTGCCAGCAGTATGGACAGGGGCAATTATGGC. The rearrangement joins TRBV2 to TRBJ1-2; 9 bases are shared with TRBD1. Read data end 3 residues before the CDR3 end; the end is taken from the germline J gene. The V gene's germline CDR1 is SNHLY and CDR2 FYNNEI. The V and J ends lost 5 bases and 5 bases, in that order; junction bases with no gene match: 6. The CDR3 consists of 14 residues.

Of note for this clone: With the read ending 3 residues before the CDR3 end, the germline J gene is used to fill in that end. The chain couples TRBV4-1 to TRBJ2-7; weak D call: TRBD1 (6 bases). CDR3 length equals 15 residues. Trimming took 6 bases from V and 0 from J, leaving 15 bases between them. From germline, CDR1 is MGHRA and CDR2 YSYEKL. CDR3 residues: CASSFDRTNSYEQYF. CDR3 DNA, as far as it was read: TGCGCCAGCAGTTTCGACAGGACCAACTCCTACGAG.